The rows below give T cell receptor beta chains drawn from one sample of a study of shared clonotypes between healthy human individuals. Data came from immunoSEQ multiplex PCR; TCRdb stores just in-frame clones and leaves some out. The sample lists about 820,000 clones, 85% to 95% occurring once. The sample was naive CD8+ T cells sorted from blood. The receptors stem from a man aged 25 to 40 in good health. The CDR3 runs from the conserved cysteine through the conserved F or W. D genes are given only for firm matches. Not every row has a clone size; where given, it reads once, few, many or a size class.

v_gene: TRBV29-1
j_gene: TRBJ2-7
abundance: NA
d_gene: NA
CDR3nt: TGCAGCGTCGCAGGGACCGCGGACGAGCAGTACTTC
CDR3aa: CSVAGTADEQYF

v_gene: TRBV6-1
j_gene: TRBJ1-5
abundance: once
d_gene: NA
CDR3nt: TGTGCCAGCAGTGAAGAGGGGGGGGTCGTACTAGCAAATCAGCCCCAGCATTTT
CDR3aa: CASSEEGGVVLANQPQHF

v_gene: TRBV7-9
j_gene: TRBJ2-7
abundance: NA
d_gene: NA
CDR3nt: TGTGCCAGCAGCTTAGCCGTGGGAGACGAGCAGTACTTC
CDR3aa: CASSLAVGDEQYF

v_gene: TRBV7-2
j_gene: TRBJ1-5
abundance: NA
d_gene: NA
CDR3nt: TGTGCCAGCAGCCTCACAGTAGTTCATCAGCCCCAGCATTTT
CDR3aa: CASSLTVVHQPQHF

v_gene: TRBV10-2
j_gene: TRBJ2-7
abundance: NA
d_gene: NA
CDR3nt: TGCGCCAGCAGCGGACTCGGATTGTCCTACGAGCAGTACTTC
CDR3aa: CASSGLGLSYEQYF

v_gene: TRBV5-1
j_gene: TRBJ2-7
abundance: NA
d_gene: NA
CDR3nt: TGCGCCAGCAGCTCCGAGACAGGGAGGGACGAGCAGTACTTC
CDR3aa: CASSSETGRDEQYF

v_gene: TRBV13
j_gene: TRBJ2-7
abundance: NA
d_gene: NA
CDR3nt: TGTGCCAGCAGCTTAGAACTAGCTGGCTACGAGCAGTACTTC
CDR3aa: CASSLELAGYEQYF

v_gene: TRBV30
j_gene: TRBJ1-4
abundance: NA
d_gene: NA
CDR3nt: TGTGCCTGGAGTGTCGCGGGGGGCGGTGAAAAACTGTTTTTT
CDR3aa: CAWSVAGGGEKLFF

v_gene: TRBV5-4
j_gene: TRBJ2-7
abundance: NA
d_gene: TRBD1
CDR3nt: TGCGCCAGCAGCCAAGGGACAGGCCGCTACGAGCAGTACTTC
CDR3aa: CASSQGTGRYEQYF

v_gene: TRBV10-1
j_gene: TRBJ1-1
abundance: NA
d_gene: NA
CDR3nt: TGCGCCAGCAGTGATCCCGGAGGTGAAGCTTTCTTT
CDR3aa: CASSDPGGEAFF

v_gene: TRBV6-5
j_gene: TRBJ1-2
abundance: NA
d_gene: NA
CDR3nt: TGTGCCAGCAGTTACTCAAGCGACGCTAACTATGGCTACACCTTC
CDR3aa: CASSYSSDANYGYTF

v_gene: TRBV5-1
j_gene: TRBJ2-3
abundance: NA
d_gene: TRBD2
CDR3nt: TGCGCCAGCGGGACTAGCGGGAGCCCCACAGATACGCAGTATTTT
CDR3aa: CASGTSGSPTDTQYF

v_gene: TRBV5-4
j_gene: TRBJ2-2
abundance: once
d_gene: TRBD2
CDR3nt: TGTGCCAGCAGCTTGAGCGGGGCCGGGGAGCTGTTTTTT
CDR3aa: CASSLSGAGELFF

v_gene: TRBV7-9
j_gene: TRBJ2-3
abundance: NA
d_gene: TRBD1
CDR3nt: TGTGCCAGCAGCTTAGGACAGGGCTCGGATACGCAGTATTTT
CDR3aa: CASSLGQGSDTQYF

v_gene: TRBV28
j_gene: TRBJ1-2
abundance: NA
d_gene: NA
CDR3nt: TGTGCCAGCAGTTTATCGGGTATCCTACCGACTGGCGGGCAGGGCATCGATGGCTACACCTTC
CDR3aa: CASSLSGILPTGGQGIDGYTF

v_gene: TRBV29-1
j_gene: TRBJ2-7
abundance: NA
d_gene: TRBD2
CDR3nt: TGCAGCGTCTCGGGACTAGCGGGAGTACCTCTCTACGAGCAGTACTTC
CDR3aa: CSVSGLAGVPLYEQYF

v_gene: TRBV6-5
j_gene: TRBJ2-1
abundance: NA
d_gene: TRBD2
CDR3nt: TGTGCCAGCAGTTACTCATCGGGAGGGCCGCTCAATGAGCAGTTCTTC
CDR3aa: CASSYSSGGPLNEQFF

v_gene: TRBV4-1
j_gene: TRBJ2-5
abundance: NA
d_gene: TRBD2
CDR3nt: TGCGCCAGCAGCCAGGGACTAGCGGGGCTCCAAGAGACCCAGTACTTC
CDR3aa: CASSQGLAGLQETQYF

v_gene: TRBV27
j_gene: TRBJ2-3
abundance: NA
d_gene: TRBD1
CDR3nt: TGTGCCAGCAGCTATGACAGGGGCCCCACAGATACGCAGTATTTT
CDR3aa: CASSYDRGPTDTQYF

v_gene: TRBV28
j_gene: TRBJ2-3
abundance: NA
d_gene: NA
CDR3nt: TGTGCCAGCAGGAAAAATCGGGAGATCGCAGATACGCAGTATTTT
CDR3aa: CASRKNREIADTQYF

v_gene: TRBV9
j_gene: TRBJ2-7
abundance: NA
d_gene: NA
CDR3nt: TGTGCCAGCAGCGTAGAGGCTAGCTCCTACGAGCAGTACTTC
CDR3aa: CASSVEASSYEQYF

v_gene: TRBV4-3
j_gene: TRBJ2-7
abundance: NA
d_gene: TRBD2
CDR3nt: TGCGCCGCGGGCCCTAGCGGGAGCTCCTACGAGCAGTACTTC
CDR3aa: CAAGPSGSSYEQYF

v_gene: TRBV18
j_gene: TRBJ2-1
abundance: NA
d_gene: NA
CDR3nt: TGTGCCAGCTCACAGACAGGGTCGGGAGAATACAATGAGCAGTTCTTC
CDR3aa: CASSQTGSGEYNEQFF

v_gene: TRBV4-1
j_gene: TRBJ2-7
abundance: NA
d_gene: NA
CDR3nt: TGCGCCAGCAGCCAAGAGGAGAGACCCACGATCGGCGACGAGCAGTACTTC
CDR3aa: CASSQEERPTIGDEQYF

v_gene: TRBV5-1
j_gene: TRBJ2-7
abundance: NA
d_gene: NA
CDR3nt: TGCGCCAGCAGCTTGGCCGGGGGAGCGTACGAGCAGTACTTC
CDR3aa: CASSLAGGAYEQYF

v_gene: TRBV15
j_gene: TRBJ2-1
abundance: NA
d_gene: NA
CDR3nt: TGTGCCACCAGCAGTACCGGGGGACACTCCTACAATGAGCAGTTCTTC
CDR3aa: CATSSTGGHSYNEQFF

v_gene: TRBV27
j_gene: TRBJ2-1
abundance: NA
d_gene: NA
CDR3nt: TGTGCCAGCAGTTTACTGGAGGAAAATGAGCAGTTCTTC
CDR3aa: CASSLLEENEQFF

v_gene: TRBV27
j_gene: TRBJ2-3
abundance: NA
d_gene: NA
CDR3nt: TGTGCCAGCAGTTTTACAGGGTGGGATACGCAGTATTTT
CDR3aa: CASSFTGWDTQYF

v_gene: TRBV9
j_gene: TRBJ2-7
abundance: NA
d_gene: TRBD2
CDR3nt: TGTGCCAGCAGCGTAGGGGGGACTAGCGGGACATACGAGCAGTACTTC
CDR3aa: CASSVGGTSGTYEQYF

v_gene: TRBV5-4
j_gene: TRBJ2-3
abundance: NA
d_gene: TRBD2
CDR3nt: TGTGCCAGCAGCTTGGTACCCAGCGGGATTACAGATACGCAGTATTTT
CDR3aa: CASSLVPSGITDTQYF

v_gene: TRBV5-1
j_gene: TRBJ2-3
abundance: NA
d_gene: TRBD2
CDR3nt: TGCGCCAGCAGCTCGGCCTCTAGCGGGAGAGCGGCAGATACGCAGTATTTT
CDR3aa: CASSSASSGRAADTQYF

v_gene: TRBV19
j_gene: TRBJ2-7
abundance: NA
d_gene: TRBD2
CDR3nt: TGTGCCAGTAGTCCAGGGACTAGCGACTCCTACGAGCAGTACTTC
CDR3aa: CASSPGTSDSYEQYF

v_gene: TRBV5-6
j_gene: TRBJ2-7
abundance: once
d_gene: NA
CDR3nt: TGTGCCAGCAGCCCGGGACATAGGCTCGAGCAGTACTTC
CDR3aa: CASSPGHRLEQYF

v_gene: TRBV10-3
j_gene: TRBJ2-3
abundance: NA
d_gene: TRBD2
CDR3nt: TGTGCCATCAGGGCCGGTGGGACTAGCGGGAGCACAGATACGCAGTATTTT
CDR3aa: CAIRAGGTSGSTDTQYF

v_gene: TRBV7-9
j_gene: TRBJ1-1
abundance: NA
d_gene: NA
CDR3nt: TGTGCCAGCAGCGACAAGGGTTGGACTGAAGCTTTCTTT
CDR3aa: CASSDKGWTEAFF

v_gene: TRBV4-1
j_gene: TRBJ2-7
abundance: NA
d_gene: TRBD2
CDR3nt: TGCGCCAGCAGCCATTCGACTAGCGGGAGGGAAATCGGCTCCTACGAGCAGTACTTC
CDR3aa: CASSHSTSGREIGSYEQYF

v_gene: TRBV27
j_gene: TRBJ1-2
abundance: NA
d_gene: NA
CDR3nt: TGTGCCAGCAGTTCTCCTACAGGGGGCTACACCTTC
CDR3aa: CASSSPTGGYTF

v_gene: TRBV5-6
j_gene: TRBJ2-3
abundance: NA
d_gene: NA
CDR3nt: TGTGCCAGCAGCACCGGGACAGCGGGGACAGATACGCAGTATTTT
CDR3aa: CASSTGTAGTDTQYF